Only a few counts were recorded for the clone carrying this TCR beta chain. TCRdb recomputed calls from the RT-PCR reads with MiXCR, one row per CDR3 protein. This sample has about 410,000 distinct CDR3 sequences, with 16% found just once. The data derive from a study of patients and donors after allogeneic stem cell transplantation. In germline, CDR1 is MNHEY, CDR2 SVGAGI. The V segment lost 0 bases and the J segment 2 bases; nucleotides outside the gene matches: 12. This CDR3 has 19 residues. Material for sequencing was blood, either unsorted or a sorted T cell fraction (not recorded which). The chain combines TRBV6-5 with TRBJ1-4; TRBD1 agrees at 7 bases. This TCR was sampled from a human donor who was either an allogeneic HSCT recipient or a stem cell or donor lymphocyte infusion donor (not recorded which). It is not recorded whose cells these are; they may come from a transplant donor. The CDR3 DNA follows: TGTGCCAGCAGTTACTCCGAAACAAGACAGGGATCGACTAATGAAAAACTGTTTTTT. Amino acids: CASSYSETRQGSTNEKLFF.